This TCR beta chain was recorded in a study of patients and donors after allogeneic stem cell transplantation. The CDR3 runs 15 residues. Germline-derived CDR1 and CDR2 are KGHSH and LQKENI. V lost 2 bases and J 4 bases, leaving 12 bases between the germline ends. A few counts support this clonotype. TCRdb fed the RT-PCR reads into MiXCR, producing one record per CDR3 protein. The sample lists 200,000 to 250,000 distinct CDR3 sequences; roughly 15% were seen once. The clonotype comes from a human donor who was either an allogeneic HSCT recipient or a stem cell or donor lymphocyte infusion donor (not recorded which). It is not recorded whose cells these are; they may come from a transplant donor. The chain combines TRBV18 with TRBJ1-5, with D perhaps matching TRBD1 (6 bases). The specimen was blood, either unsorted or a sorted T cell fraction (not recorded which). CDR3 coding DNA: TGTGCCAGCTCACCAGAACAGGGATTAAATCAGCCCCAGCATTTT. Translated, it gives CASSPEQGLNQPQHF.